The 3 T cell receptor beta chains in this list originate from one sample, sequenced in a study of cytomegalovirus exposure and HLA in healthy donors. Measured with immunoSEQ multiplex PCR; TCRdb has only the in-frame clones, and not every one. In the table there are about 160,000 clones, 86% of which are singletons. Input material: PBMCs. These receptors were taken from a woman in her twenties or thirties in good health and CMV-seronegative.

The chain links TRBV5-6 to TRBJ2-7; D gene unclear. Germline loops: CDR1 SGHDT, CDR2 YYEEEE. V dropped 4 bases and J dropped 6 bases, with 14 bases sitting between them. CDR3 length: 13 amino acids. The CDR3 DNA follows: TGTGCCAGCAGCGCCGGGCGGCTCTTCGAGCAGTACTTC. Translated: CASSAGRLFEQYF.

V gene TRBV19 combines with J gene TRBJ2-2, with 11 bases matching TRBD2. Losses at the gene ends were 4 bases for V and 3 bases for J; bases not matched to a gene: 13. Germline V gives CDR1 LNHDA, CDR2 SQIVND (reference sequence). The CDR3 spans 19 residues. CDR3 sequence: CASSTNGGLAGGDTGELFF. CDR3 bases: TGTGCCAGTAGTACAAATGGAGGACTAGCGGGCGGGGACACCGGGGAGCTGTTTTTT.

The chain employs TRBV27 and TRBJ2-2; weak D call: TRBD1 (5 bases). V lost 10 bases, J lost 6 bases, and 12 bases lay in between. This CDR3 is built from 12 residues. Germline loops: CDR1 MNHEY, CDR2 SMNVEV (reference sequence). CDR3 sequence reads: CATYRGSGELFF. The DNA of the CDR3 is TGTGCCACCTATAGGGGTTCCGGGGAGCTGTTTTTT.